This TCR beta chain emerged from a study of T cell responses to AZD1222 COVID-19 vaccine. Study-level results: Among spike-specific TCRs, nearly half reportedly target unmutated variant regions.

Per the germline V gene, CDR1 is SGHDT and CDR2 is YYEEEE. V was trimmed by 0 bases and J by 4 bases, leaving 7 bases between them. The CDR3 runs to 14 residues. As concerns this clone: The antigen remains unidentified.

Sequencing was performed with immunoSEQ multiplex PCR; in TCRdb, only in-frame clones are kept and a portion is missing. The sample yields around 120,000 clones, roughly 90% seen once. This TCR derives from an adult in good health. The chain employs TRBV5-6 and TRBJ2-2, with D perhaps matching TRBD2 (5 bases). The sample here was peripheral blood, taken on day 0 of AZD1222 vaccination. CDR3 amino acids: CASSLGGSTGELFF. CDR3 nucleotides: TGTGCCAGCAGCTTGGGAGGGTCCACCGGGGAGCTGTTTTTT.